What follows are 25 T cell receptor beta chains derived from one specimen sequenced in a study of cytomegalovirus exposure and HLA in healthy donors. Primers included in the PCR were 60 Vbeta and 13 Jbeta primers. Clones were sequenced by immunoSEQ multiplex PCR, and TCRdb holds only the in-frame ones, with some missing. This sample's table has about 170,000 clones. Sequencing input: PBMCs. The receptor set was obtained from a woman aged 55 to 70 in good health and CMV-seronegative.

The chain carries TRBV4-1 and TRBJ2-5; tentatively, D is TRBD2 (6 bases). Germline CDR1 reads MGHRA; CDR2 reads YSYEKL. The CDR3 totals 13 residues. V was trimmed by 2 bases and J by 7 bases, leaving 11 bases between them. The CDR3 region is CASSQSTAGTQYF. Here the CDR3 DNA reads TGCGCCAGCAGCCAATCCACAGCGGGGACCCAGTACTTC.

The CDR3 sequence: CASSIVSSYNSPLHF. The CDR3, as DNA: TGTGCCAGCAGCATAGTTAGCTCCTATAATTCACCCCTCCACTTT. This chain connects TRBV7-9 to TRBJ1-6; D remains ambiguous. The germline V and J ends were trimmed by 5 bases and 0 bases, with 8 bases remaining between them. The germline gives CDR1 SEHNR, CDR2 FQNEAQ (reference sequence). The CDR3 is 15 residues long.

The chain couples TRBV25-1 to TRBJ2-2; 7 bases match TRBD1. The trim removed 4 bases at V and 1 base at J, leaving 6 bases unmatched. CDR1 and CDR2 from the germline V gene are MGHDK and SYGVNS. The CDR3 extends over 16 amino acids. The CDR3 sequence: CASSGRGQQNTGELFF. In DNA, the CDR3 is TGTGCCAGCAGTGGCCGGGGACAGCAGAACACCGGGGAGCTGTTTTTT.

The chain employs TRBV27 and TRBJ2-7; 9 bases fit TRBD1. V dropped 6 bases and J dropped 3; count of bases not matched to a gene: 9. The CDR3 runs 15 residues. Per germline, CDR1 MNHEY and CDR2 SMNVEV (reference sequence). CDR3 region: CASSYQTGGYYEQYF. The DNA for the CDR3 is TGTGCCAGCAGCTATCAGACAGGGGGATACTACGAGCAGTACTTC.

The J gene is TRBJ2-1, the V gene TRBV19, with TRBD2 matching over 11 bases. This CDR3 spans 15 amino acids. CDR1 and CDR2 (germline): LNHDA, SQIVND (reference sequence). After removal of 6 bases from V and 5 bases from J, the junction contained 6 bases not matched to a gene. For the CDR3, the DNA is TGTGCCAGTAGAAGGGGGACTAGCGGAGACAATGAGCAGTTCTTC. As protein: CASRRGTSGDNEQFF.

This sequence joins TRBV5-1 and TRBJ1-3; D may be TRBD1 (6 bases). Germline V gives CDR1 SGHRS, CDR2 YFSETQ. The CDR3 runs 14 residues. V dropped 4 bases and J dropped 4 bases, with 12 bases sitting between them. The CDR3 here is CASSKTGSGNTIYF. The CDR3 bases are TGCGCCAGCAGCAAAACAGGGTCCGGAAACACCATATATTTT.

The chain recombines TRBV5-8 with TRBJ1-5; no reliable D call. CDR3 length equals 11 residues. The V end lost 3 bases, the J end lost 7 bases, and 5 bases lay between the germline ends. Germline V gives CDR1 SGHTS, CDR2 YDEGEE. The CDR3 nucleotides read TGTGCCAGCAGCTCAGGACAGCCCCAGCATTTT. It encodes CASSSGQPQHF.

V is TRBV10-3 and J is TRBJ1-1; D is uncertain. Trimming removed 4 bases from V and 3 bases from J, with 9 bases in between. Germline V gene lookup returns CDR1 ENHRY and CDR2 SYGVKD. The length of the CDR3 is 13 residues. The CDR3 DNA reads as TGTGCCATCAGTGCTGTTTCGGACACTGAAGCTTTCTTT. Protein: CAISAVSDTEAFF.

V usage is TRBV27 and J usage is TRBJ2-7; 16 bases match TRBD2. This CDR3 contains 18 residues. With V trimmed by 6 bases and J by 2 bases, 10 bases remained unmatched. Per the germline V gene, CDR1 is MNHEY and CDR2 is SMNVEV (reference sequence). The CDR3 DNA is TGTGCCAGCAGGCTGGGGACTAGCGGGAGGGCCGGGACCTACGAGCAGTACTTC. Amino acid sequence: CASRLGTSGRAGTYEQYF.

CDR3 DNA sequence: TGTGCCTCGGCGGCACTCCCCAACACTGAAGCTTTCTTT. It codes for CASAALPNTEAFF. This sequence joins TRBV30 and TRBJ1-1; no firm D call. Trimming pared 7 bases from V and 2 bases from J, leaving 14 bases between. There are 13 residues in the CDR3. Germline CDR1 GTSNPN, CDR2 SVGIG (reference sequence).

This chain uses TRBV6-5 with TRBJ1-1; TRBD1 is a possible D gene (5 bases). V was clipped by 7 bases and J by 5 bases, with 14 bases between them. This CDR3 is built from 13 residues. From germline, CDR1 is MNHEY and CDR2 SVGAGI. Here the CDR3 DNA reads TGTGCCAGCACCTTTACGCGGGGGACTGAAGCTTTCTTT. It codes for CASTFTRGTEAFF.

The chain has TRBV7-2 and TRBJ1-5, with 9 bases lining up with TRBD1. Germline V gene data show CDR1 as SGHTA and CDR2 as FQGNSA. The J segment lost 7 bases and the V segment lost 1 base, leaving 2 bases of the junction unmatched. The CDR3 loop spans 14 amino acids. CDR3 sequence: CASSLETGGQPQHF. Here the CDR3 DNA reads TGTGCCAGCAGCTTAGAGACAGGGGGACAGCCCCAGCATTTT.

CDR3 sequence reads: CASDRAVSAYGYTF. The CDR3, as DNA: TGTGCCAGCGACAGGGCGGTAAGTGCCTATGGCTACACCTTC. The J gene is TRBJ1-2, the V gene TRBV6-4; 7 positions match TRBD1. Germline V lookup: CDR1 MRHNA, CDR2 SNTAGT. The CDR3 has 14 amino acids. V lost 8 bases to trimming and J lost 4 bases; unmatched junction nucleotides: 10.

This rearrangement joins TRBV9 to TRBJ1-1, with TRBD1 matching 7 bases. The CDR3 covers 14 residues. V lost 4 bases, J lost 10 bases, and 13 bases stayed unmatched. Germline loops: CDR1 SGDLS, CDR2 YYNGEE. CDR3 coding DNA: TGTGCCAGCAGCCTCGGCGACAGGGTGGAGAGAGCTTTCTTT. The encoded protein is CASSLGDRVERAFF.

The chain couples TRBV5-1 to TRBJ2-1; D is ambiguous. The CDR3 spans 15 residues. Germline loops: CDR1 SGHRS, CDR2 YFSETQ. Trimming removed 6 bases at V and 9 bases at J, with 22 bases between. Written as DNA, the CDR3 is TGCGCCAGCACCTCAGGCAGAACATCTGGTGGTGAGCAGTTCTTC. This sequence encodes CASTSGRTSGGEQFF. Complete variable domain (other parts from reference TRBV5-1 and TRBJ2-1): KAGVTQTPRYLIKTRGQQVTLSCSPISGHRSVSWYQQTPGQGLQFLFEYFSETQRNKGNFPGRFSGRQFSNSRSEMNVSTLELGDSALYLCASTSGRTSGGEQFFGPGTRLTVL.

The V and J genes are TRBV18 and TRBJ1-1; the match to TRBD1 covers 7 bases. In germline, CDR1 is KGHSH, CDR2 LQKENI. The CDR3 has 15 amino acids. V lost 6 bases, J lost 4 bases, and 11 bases stayed unmatched. CDR3 sequence: CASSPDRSGFTEAFF. The DNA of the CDR3 is TGTGCCAGCTCTCCGGACAGGTCAGGCTTCACTGAAGCTTTCTTT.

The V gene is TRBV5-6, the J gene TRBJ2-5; 7 bases align to TRBD1. The J call may not be correct, given that the DNA end is closer to TRBJ2-7. The CDR3 is 15 amino acids. Looked up from germline, CDR1 is SGHDT and CDR2 is YYEEEE. CDR3 amino acids: CASSLQTGSSYEQYF. CDR3 coding DNA: TGTGCCAGCAGCTTGCAGACAGGGAGCTCCTACGAGCAGTACTTC.

The V gene is TRBV7-9, the J gene TRBJ1-1; no reliable D call. The CDR3 contains 13 residues. The V gene's germline CDR1 is SEHNR and CDR2 FQNEAQ (reference sequence). Deletions cut 1 base from V and 3 bases from J, with 6 bases between. The CDR3 sequence: CASSLGLYTEAFF. CDR3 bases: TGTGCCAGCAGCTTAGGGCTTTACACTGAAGCTTTCTTT.

V and J are TRBV30 and TRBJ2-7; D is undetermined. The CDR3 loop spans 12 amino acids. Germline-derived CDR1 and CDR2 are GTSNPN and SVGIG (reference sequence). V gave up 3 bases and J gave up 6 bases, with 12 bases separating them. The CDR3: CAWSGDGSEQYF. The CDR3, as DNA: TGTGCCTGGAGCGGAGACGGCTCCGAGCAGTACTTC.

CDR3 DNA sequence: TGTGCCAGCAGTCCCGGACAGGGTGGATCCACAGATACGCAGTATTTT. Protein: CASSPGQGGSTDTQYF. The chain carries TRBV28 and TRBJ2-3, with 8 nucleotides matching TRBD1. J gave up 2 bases and V 5 bases, and 9 bases lay outside the gene matches. CDR1 is MDHEN and CDR2 is SYDVKM in the germline V gene. This CDR3 has 16 amino acids.

The chain uses TRBV6-1 and TRBJ1-5; 7 nucleotides match TRBD1. This CDR3 region has 17 residues. Per germline, CDR1 MNHNS and CDR2 SASEGT. V lost 4 bases, J lost 0 bases, and 9 bases stayed unmatched. Here the CDR3 reads CASSARQGTYSNQPQHF. CDR3 bases: TGTGCCAGCAGTGCTAGACAGGGAACCTATAGCAATCAGCCCCAGCATTTT.

The rearrangement joins TRBV5-4 to TRBJ2-7, with D unclear. CDR1 is SGHNT and CDR2 is YYREEE in the germline V gene (reference sequence). CDR3 length equals 16 residues. V lost 4 bases and J 3 bases, leaving 20 bases between the germline ends. CDR3: CASSPYPRTRSYEQYF. CDR3 sequence (DNA): TGTGCCAGCAGCCCATACCCGAGAACACGGAGCTACGAGCAGTACTTC. Together with reference TRBV5-4 and TRBJ2-7, the CDR3 gives the full variable domain: ETGVTQSPTHLIKTRGQQVTLRCSSQSGHNTVSWYQQALGQGPQFIFQYYREEENGRGNFPPRFSGLQFPNYSSELNVNALELDDSALYLCASSPYPRTRSYEQYFGPGTRLTVT.

This chain links TRBV18 with TRBJ1-5; perhaps TRBD1 as D (5 bases). V lost 3 bases and J lost 2, with 17 bases in between. Germline assignment: CDR1 KGHSH and CDR2 LQKENI. The CDR3 is made up of 17 amino acids. The CDR3 nucleotides read TGTGCCAGCTCACCCGCCTCCGTAGGAGGGGGCAATCAGCCCCAGCATTTT. Its protein is CASSPASVGGGNQPQHF. The full variable domain, completed using reference TRBV18 and TRBJ1-5, is NAGVMQNPRHLVRRRGQEARLRCSPMKGHSHVYWYRQLPEEGLKFMVYLQKENIIDESGMPKERFSAEFPKEGPSILRIQQVVRGDSAAYFCASSPASVGGGNQPQHFGDGTRLSIL.

This chain connects TRBV14 to TRBJ2-2, with 8 bases identical to TRBD2. The CDR3 sequence is 16 residues long. J gave up 6 bases and V 0 bases, and 6 bases lay outside the gene matches. From germline, CDR1 is SGHDN and CDR2 FVKESK. The chain's CDR3 is CASSQDSSGEAGELFF. CDR3 nucleotides: TGTGCCAGCAGCCAAGATAGTAGCGGGGAGGCCGGGGAGCTGTTTTTT.

This rearrangement joins TRBV10-3 to TRBJ2-6; D gene unclear. Deletions cut 3 bases from V and 0 bases from J, with 9 bases between. Germline assignment: CDR1 ENHRY and CDR2 SYGVKD. The CDR3 loop spans 16 amino acids. This chain's CDR3 is CAISDYADSGANVLTF. The CDR3 DNA is TGTGCCATCAGTGATTATGCAGACTCTGGGGCCAACGTCCTGACTTTC.